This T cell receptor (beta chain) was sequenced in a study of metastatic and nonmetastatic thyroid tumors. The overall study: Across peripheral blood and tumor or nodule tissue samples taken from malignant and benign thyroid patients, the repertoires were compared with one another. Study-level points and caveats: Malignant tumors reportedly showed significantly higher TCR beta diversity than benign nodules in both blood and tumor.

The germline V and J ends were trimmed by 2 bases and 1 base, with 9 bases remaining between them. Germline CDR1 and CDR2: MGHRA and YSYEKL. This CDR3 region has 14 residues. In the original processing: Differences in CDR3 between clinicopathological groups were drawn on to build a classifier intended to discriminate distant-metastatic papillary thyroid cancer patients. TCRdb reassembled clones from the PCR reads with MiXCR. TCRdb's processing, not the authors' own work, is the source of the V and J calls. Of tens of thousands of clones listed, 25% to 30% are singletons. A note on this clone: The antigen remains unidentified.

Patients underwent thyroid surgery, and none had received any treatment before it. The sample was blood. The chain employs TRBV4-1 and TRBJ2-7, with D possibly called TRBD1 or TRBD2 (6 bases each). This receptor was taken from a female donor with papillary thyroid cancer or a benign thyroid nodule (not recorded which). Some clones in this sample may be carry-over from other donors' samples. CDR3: CASSQQGGSYEQYF. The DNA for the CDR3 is TGCGCCAGCAGCCAACAAGGGGGGTCCTACGAGCAGTACTTC.